This T cell receptor beta chain was recovered during a study of blood T cell repertoires in COVID-19. Study overall: Samples of COVID-19 (acute and convalescent) were obtained from the United States, Italy and Spain.

In the authors' methods: It was from reference gene primer amplification that nucleated cell counts were estimated. Measured with immunoSEQ multiplex PCR; TCRdb has only the in-frame clones, and not every one. For V, J and clone size, that table is used; D and trimming come from the DNA. The data hold some 30,000 clones, with approximately 83% observed a single time. V lost 3 bases and J 6 bases, leaving 6 bases between the germline ends. CDR3 size: 12 residues. Germline V gene data show CDR1 as WSHSY and CDR2 as SAAADI. Seattle's enrolled individuals joined amid active infection and were then monitored longitudinally.

The clonotype was recovered from a woman older than 75 with COVID-19, enrolled during active disease. The sample was peripheral blood. This chain links TRBV10-2 with TRBJ1-5, with no clear D. CDR3 sequence reads: CASSDPGQPQHF. The DNA for the CDR3 is TGCGCCAGCAGTGACCCGGGTCAGCCCCAGCATTTT.